This passage covers 26 T cell receptor beta chains from one sample sequenced in a study of blood T cell repertoires in COVID-19. Sequencing used immunoSEQ multiplex PCR; TCRdb keeps in-frame clones, though not all of them. Of about 220,000 clones in the sample, over 70% were seen once. Material: peripheral blood. These receptors all stem from a woman between 70 and 85 years old with acute or convalescent COVID-19.

The chain is built from TRBV20-1 and TRBJ2-7, with D maybe TRBD2 (6 bases). V was pared by 3 bases and J by 5 bases, with 17 bases between. CDR1 and CDR2 (germline): DFQATT, SNEGSKA (reference sequence). CDR3 size: 14 residues. CDR3: CSASYWRGADEQYF. The CDR3 nucleotides are TGCAGTGCTAGTTATTGGCGGGGTGCCGACGAGCAGTACTTC.

The chain recombines TRBV6-5 with TRBJ1-6; D gene unclear. The CDR3 extends over 13 amino acids. Trimming pared 6 bases from V and 9 bases from J, leaving 12 bases between. Germline values: CDR1 MNHEY, CDR2 SVGAGI. CDR3 in DNA: TGTGCCAGCAGGCCTCCTTCCGGTTCACCCCTCCACTTT. It encodes CASRPPSGSPLHF.

This chain links TRBV11-3 with TRBJ2-3; tentative D call: TRBD2 (7 bases). Trimming removed 1 base from V and 5 bases from J, with 13 bases in between. Germline V gene data show CDR1 as SGHNT and CDR2 as YENEEA. The CDR3 spans 15 residues. The DNA of the CDR3 is TGTGCCAGCAGCTTAGGGGGGGGCCTGGGAGATACGCAGTATTTT. Amino acid sequence: CASSLGGGLGDTQYF. Full variable domain (outside the CDR3, taken from reference TRBV11-3 and TRBJ2-3): EAGVVQSPRYKIIEKKQPVAFWCNPISGHNTLYWYLQNLGQGPELLIRYENEEAVDDSQLPKDRFSAERLKGVDSTLKIQPAELGDSAVYLCASSLGGGLGDTQYFGPGTRLTVL.

This sequence joins TRBV24-1 and TRBJ1-5; 9 nucleotides line up with TRBD1. This CDR3 comprises 14 residues. Germline loops: CDR1 KGHDR, CDR2 SFDVKD. Trimming removed 9 bases from V and 5 bases from J; junction bases left unmatched: 7. The CDR3 here is CATQGQGRDQPQHF. CDR3 nucleotides: TGTGCCACCCAAGGACAGGGGAGAGATCAGCCCCAGCATTTT.

The rearrangement joins TRBV11-2 to TRBJ2-7; 14 positions agree with TRBD2. CDR3 length equals 18 residues. With V trimmed by 6 bases and J by 0 bases, 10 bases remained unmatched. Germline V lookup: CDR1 SGHAT, CDR2 FQNNGV. CDR3 sequence reads: CASRETSGGARSSYEQYF. The CDR3 bases are TGTGCCAGCAGGGAGACTAGCGGGGGGGCACGCAGCTCCTACGAGCAGTACTTC.

The chain employs TRBV5-1 and TRBJ2-5; D is undetermined. The CDR3 sequence is 16 residues long. Between the trimmed V and J ends, which lost 4 bases and 5 bases, there was a span of 21 bases. Germline CDR1 reads SGHRS; CDR2 reads YFSETQ. This CDR3 reads CASSGGSSPGRETQYF. CDR3 bases: TGCGCCAGCAGCGGTGGCAGCTCCCCAGGCCGGGAGACCCAGTACTTC.

The rearrangement joins TRBV30 to TRBJ1-5; no clear D gene. There are 13 residues in the CDR3. Germline V gene lookup returns CDR1 GTSNPN and CDR2 SVGIG (reference sequence). V was pared by 0 bases and J by 4 bases, with 7 bases between. CDR3 loop: CAWSVRENQPQHF. The CDR3 coding sequence is TGTGCCTGGAGTGTAAGAGAGAATCAGCCCCAGCATTTT.

This chain connects TRBV5-1 to TRBJ2-5; possible D gene TRBD2, 5 bases. CDR3 length: 11 residues. The germline gives CDR1 SGHRS, CDR2 YFSETQ. The V gene lost 7 bases and the J gene lost 5 bases, with 9 bases spanning the gap. This CDR3 reads CASGRGETQYF. The CDR3 coding sequence is TGCGCCAGCGGGCGCGGGGAGACCCAGTACTTC.

The chain is built from TRBV7-6 and TRBJ2-2, with 9 bases fitting TRBD2. J lost 0 bases, V lost 3 bases, and 8 bases had no gene match. This CDR3 region has 18 residues. Germline CDR1 reads SGHVS; CDR2 reads FNYEAQ. The CDR3 DNA follows: TGTGCCAGCAGCTTTGGGGCTAGCGGGGCAACGAACACCGGGGAGCTGTTTTTT. This translates into CASSFGASGATNTGELFF.

The chain employs TRBV5-1 and TRBJ2-7; D possibly corresponds to TRBD1 (6 bases). Trimming took off 0 bases at V and 0 bases at J, with 16 bases between the two ends. This CDR3 has 17 residues. In germline, CDR1 is SGHRS, CDR2 YFSETQ. The CDR3 reads CASSLGAAGVDSYEQYV. The CDR3 coding sequence is TGCGCCAGCAGCTTGGGGGCCGCAGGGGTAGACTCCTACGAGCAGTACGTC.

The chain joins TRBV7-9 to TRBJ2-7; 7 bases align to TRBD1. The CDR3 contains 14 residues. Germline CDR1 is SEHNR and CDR2 is FQNEAQ (reference sequence). Trimming cost V 5 bases and J 2 bases; bases outside gene matches: 6. The CDR3 sequence: CASSLQGSPYEQYF. DNA for the CDR3: TGTGCCAGCAGCCTACAGGGGAGTCCCTACGAGCAGTACTTC.

Only a few counts were recorded for this clone. The rearrangement uses TRBV4-1 and TRBJ2-2; 7 bases fit TRBD2. This CDR3 is 15 amino acids long. V trimming: 2 bases; J trimming: 6 bases; junction bases outside the gene matches: 6. Germline-derived CDR1 and CDR2 are MGHRA and YSYEKL. The CDR3 DNA sequence: TGCGCCAGCAGCCAACCAGGGAGGGTATCCGGGGAGCTGTTTTTT. Translating gives CASSQPGRVSGELFF.

The V call is TRBV24-1, the J call TRBJ2-1, with 9 bases lining up with TRBD2. The V segment lost 4 bases and the J segment 5 bases; nucleotides outside the gene matches: 5. The germline gives CDR1 KGHDR, CDR2 SFDVKD. The CDR3 spans 15 residues. Here the CDR3 reads CATSEVRGGHNEQFF. As DNA, the CDR3 is TGTGCCACCAGTGAGGTGCGGGGGGGCCACAATGAGCAGTTCTTC.

The chain joins TRBV18 to TRBJ1-6; TRBD1 agrees at 7 bases. The CDR3 runs to 14 residues. The trim removed 8 bases at V and 5 bases at J, leaving 6 bases unmatched. The germline gives CDR1 KGHSH, CDR2 LQKENI. The CDR3 DNA sequence: TGTGCCAGCAGACAGGGACAGAATAATTCACCCCTCCACTTT. This sequence encodes CASRQGQNNSPLHF. Combining the CDR3 with reference TRBV18 and TRBJ1-6 gives the whole variable domain NAGVMQNPRHLVRRRGQEARLRCSPMKGHSHVYWYRQLPEEGLKFMVYLQKENIIDESGMPKERFSAEFPKEGPSILRIQQVVRGDSAAYFCASRQGQNNSPLHFGNGTRLTVT.

The chain uses TRBV27 and TRBJ2-3; TRBD1 is a possible D gene (5 bases). V lost 5 bases and J lost 2, with 8 bases in between. Germline CDR1 is MNHEY and CDR2 is SMNVEV (reference sequence). The CDR3 consists of 13 residues. CDR3 in amino acids: CASSRQFTDTQYF. The CDR3 DNA reads TGTGCCAGCAGTAGACAGTTCACAGATACGCAGTATTTT.

The gene calls are TRBV29-1 and TRBJ2-1; no clear D gene. The CDR3 length is 8 residues. Germline V gene sequence: CDR1 SQVTM, CDR2 ANQGSEA. V gave up 4 bases and J gave up 12 bases, with 4 bases separating them. The CDR3 loop is CSVAGQFF. The CDR3 DNA is TGCAGCGTTGCCGGGCAGTTCTTC.

The chain links TRBV21-1 to TRBJ2-5; the D call of TRBD2 is as the table states it, not checked on the DNA. TRBV21-1 is assigned pseudogene status. The CDR3 loop spans 14 amino acids. Here the CDR3 DNA reads TGTGCCAGCAGCCCCCGCGGGACTGAAGAGACCCAGTACTTC. Its protein is CASSPRGTEETQYF.

The V gene is TRBV21-1, the J gene TRBJ2-5; the table calls TRBD2, which could not be checked here. TRBV21-1 is marked as a pseudogene. The CDR3 has 14 residues. CDR3 sequence reads: CASSQESSQETQYF. CDR3 bases: TGTGCCAGCAGCCAAGAGAGTTCCCAAGAGACCCAGTACTTC.

This clone was seen at least ten times. The rearrangement joins TRBV23-1 to TRBJ2-3; 7 positions agree with TRBD2. TRBV23-1 is an open reading frame whose function is uncertain. V lost 7 bases, J lost 2 bases, and 18 bases stayed unmatched. The length of the CDR3 is 18 residues. The DNA of the CDR3 is TGCGCCAGCAACCCGACGGGGGGACCCCGGAGCTTCACAGATACGCAGTATTTT. It encodes CASNPTGGPRSFTDTQYF.

The chain has TRBV6-5 and TRBJ2-5; D is unresolved. CDR3 length equals 14 residues. Trimming took 6 bases from V and 2 from J, leaving 13 bases between them. Germline CDR1 and CDR2: MNHEY and SVGAGI. The CDR3 protein is CASSHPESQETQYF. DNA for the CDR3: TGTGCCAGCAGCCATCCCGAGTCTCAAGAGACCCAGTACTTC.

This clone was observed a handful of times. This chain joins TRBV9 and TRBJ2-3; 7 bases match TRBD2. The CDR3 sequence is 20 residues long. V lost 4 bases, J lost 0 bases, and 20 bases stayed unmatched. Germline V gives CDR1 SGDLS, CDR2 YYNGEE. CDR3 in DNA: TGTGCCAGCAGCACACAGGAGGGAGGGGTCCCGACCCTTAGCACAGATACGCAGTATTTT. Translation gives CASSTQEGGVPTLSTDTQYF.

The CDR3 here is CASSPSQNSYEQYF. The CDR3 nucleotides are TGTGCCAGCTCACCAAGTCAGAACTCCTACGAGCAGTACTTC. V gene TRBV18 combines with J gene TRBJ2-7; D remains ambiguous. This CDR3 region has 14 residues. V dropped 2 bases and J dropped 0 bases, with 8 bases sitting between them. Per germline, CDR1 KGHSH and CDR2 LQKENI. The whole variable domain, filled in from reference TRBV18 and TRBJ2-7, reads NAGVMQNPRHLVRRRGQEARLRCSPMKGHSHVYWYRQLPEEGLKFMVYLQKENIIDESGMPKERFSAEFPKEGPSILRIQQVVRGDSAAYFCASSPSQNSYEQYFGPGTRLTVT.

This chain links TRBV6-2 or TRBV6-3 with TRBJ1-1; no reliable D call. This CDR3 comprises 12 residues. Trimming stripped 2 bases from V and 7 bases from J, with 8 bases between. Germline V gene lookup returns CDR1 MNHEY and CDR2 SVGEGT. In DNA form, the CDR3 reads TGTGCCAGCAGTTACACCGGAGGTGAAGCTTTCTTT. Its translation is CASSYTGGEAFF.

This clone has a single count. V usage is TRBV7-9 and J usage is TRBJ2-5; D is possibly TRBD2 (6 bases). The germline V gene has CDR1 SEHNR and CDR2 FQNEAQ (reference sequence). There are 13 residues in the CDR3. Trimming removed 1 base at V and 5 bases at J, with 8 bases between. CDR3 nucleotide sequence: TGTGCCAGCAGCTTAGTTCTAGCGGAGACCCAGTACTTC. It encodes CASSLVLAETQYF.

The genes are TRBV11-2 and TRBJ1-6; D call uncertain. The CDR3 length is 14 residues. Germline loops: CDR1 SGHAT, CDR2 FQNNGV. V was clipped by 5 bases and J by 6 bases, with 11 bases between them. The CDR3 DNA sequence: TGTGCCAGCAGCCCCTCGTCGGGTAATTCACCCCTCCACTTT. Translating it yields CASSPSSGNSPLHF. The full variable domain, completed using reference TRBV11-2 and TRBJ1-6, is EAGVAQSPRYKIIEKRQSVAFWCNPISGHATLYWYQQILGQGPKLLIQFQNNGVVDDSQLPKDRFSAERLKGVDSTLKIQPAKLEDSAVYLCASSPSSGNSPLHFGNGTRLTVT.

The table lists this clone with a count of one. The chain joins TRBV6-1 to TRBJ1-1; D is unresolved. This CDR3 spans 13 amino acids. The ends were cut back, 2 bases at V and 1 base at J, with 5 bases in the middle. Germline V lookup: CDR1 MNHNS, CDR2 SASEGT. The CDR3 is CASSERENTEAFF. The CDR3 DNA follows: TGTGCCAGCAGTGAACGAGAGAACACTGAAGCTTTCTTT.